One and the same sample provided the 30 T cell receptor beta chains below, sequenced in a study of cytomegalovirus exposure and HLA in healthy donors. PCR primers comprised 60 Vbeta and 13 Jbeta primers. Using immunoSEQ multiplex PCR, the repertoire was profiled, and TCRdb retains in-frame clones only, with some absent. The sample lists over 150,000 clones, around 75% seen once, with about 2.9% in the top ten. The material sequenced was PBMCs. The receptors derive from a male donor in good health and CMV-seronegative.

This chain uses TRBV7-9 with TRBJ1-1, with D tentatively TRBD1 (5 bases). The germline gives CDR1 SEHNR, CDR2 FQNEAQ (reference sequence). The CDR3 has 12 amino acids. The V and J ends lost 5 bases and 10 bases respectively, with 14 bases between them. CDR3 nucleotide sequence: TGTGCCAGCAGCACCACGGGGGTAGGAGCTTTCTTT. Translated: CASSTTGVGAFF.

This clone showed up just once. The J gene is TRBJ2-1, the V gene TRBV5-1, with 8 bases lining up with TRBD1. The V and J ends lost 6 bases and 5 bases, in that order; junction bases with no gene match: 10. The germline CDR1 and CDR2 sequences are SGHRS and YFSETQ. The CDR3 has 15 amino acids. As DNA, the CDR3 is TGCGCCAGCATCCCAGGGGGCGCAACAAACAATGAGCAGTTCTTC. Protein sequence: CASIPGGATNNEQFF.

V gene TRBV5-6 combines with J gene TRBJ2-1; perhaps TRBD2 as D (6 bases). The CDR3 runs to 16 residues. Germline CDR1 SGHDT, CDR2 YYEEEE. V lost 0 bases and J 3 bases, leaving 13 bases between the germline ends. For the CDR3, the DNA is TGTGCCAGCAGCTTGGGTATGGAGGGTGACTACAATGAGCAGTTCTTC. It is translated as CASSLGMEGDYNEQFF.

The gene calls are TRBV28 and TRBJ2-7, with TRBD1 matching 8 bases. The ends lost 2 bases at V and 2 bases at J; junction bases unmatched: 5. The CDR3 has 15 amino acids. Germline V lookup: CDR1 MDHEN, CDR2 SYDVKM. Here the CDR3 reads CASSLPRDRPYEQYF. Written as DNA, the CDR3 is TGTGCCAGCAGTTTACCGAGGGACAGGCCCTACGAGCAGTACTTC.

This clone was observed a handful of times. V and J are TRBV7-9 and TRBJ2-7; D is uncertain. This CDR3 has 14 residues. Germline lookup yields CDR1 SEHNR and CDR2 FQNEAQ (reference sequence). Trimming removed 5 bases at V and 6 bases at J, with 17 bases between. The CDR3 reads CASSPTTPGLEQYF. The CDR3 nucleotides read TGTGCCAGCAGCCCAACCACGCCTGGCCTCGAGCAGTACTTC. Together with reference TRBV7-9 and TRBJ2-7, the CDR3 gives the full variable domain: DTGVSQNPRHKITKRGQNVTFRCDPISEHNRLYWYRQTLGQGPEFLTYFQNEAQLEKSRLLSDRFSAERPKGSFSTLEIQRTEQGDSAMYLCASSPTTPGLEQYFGPGTRLTVT.

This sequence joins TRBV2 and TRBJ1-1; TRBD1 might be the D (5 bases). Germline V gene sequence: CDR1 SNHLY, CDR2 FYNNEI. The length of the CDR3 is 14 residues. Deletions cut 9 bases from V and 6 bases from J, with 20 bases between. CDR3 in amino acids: CASSNSGLIPEAFF. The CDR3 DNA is TGTGCCAGTAGTAACTCAGGGTTAATACCTGAAGCTTTCTTT.

The DNA for the CDR3 is TGTGCCAGTAGTATAGGGCCGGGTCTCACAGATACGCAGTATTTT. This gives the protein CASSIGPGLTDTQYF. V and J are TRBV19 and TRBJ2-3; no firm D call. CDR1 is LNHDA and CDR2 is SQIVND in the germline V gene (reference sequence). Trimming took 1 base from V and 2 from J, leaving 10 bases between them. There are 15 residues in the CDR3.

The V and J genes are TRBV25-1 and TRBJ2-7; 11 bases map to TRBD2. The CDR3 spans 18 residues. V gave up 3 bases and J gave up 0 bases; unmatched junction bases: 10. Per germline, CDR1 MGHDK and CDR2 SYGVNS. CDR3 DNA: TGTGCCAGCAGTGACTTGACTAGCGGGACCTTCAGCTCCTACGAGCAGTACTTC. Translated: CASSDLTSGTFSSYEQYF.

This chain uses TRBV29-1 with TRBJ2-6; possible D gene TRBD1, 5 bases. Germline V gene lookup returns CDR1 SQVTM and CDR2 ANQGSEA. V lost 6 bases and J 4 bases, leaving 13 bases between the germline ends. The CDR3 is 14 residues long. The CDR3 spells CSVRQGNGANVLTF. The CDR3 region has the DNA TGCAGCGTGCGGCAGGGTAACGGGGCCAACGTCCTGACTTTC.

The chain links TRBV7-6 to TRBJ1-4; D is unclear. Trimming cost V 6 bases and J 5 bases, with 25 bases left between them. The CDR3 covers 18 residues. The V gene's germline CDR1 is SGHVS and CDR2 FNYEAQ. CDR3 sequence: CASSEASGLLVDNEKLFF. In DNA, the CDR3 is TGTGCCAGCAGTGAGGCTAGTGGTCTCCTAGTCGACAATGAAAAACTGTTTTTT. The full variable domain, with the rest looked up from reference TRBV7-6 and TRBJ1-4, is GAGVSQSPRYKVTKRGQDVALRCDPISGHVSLYWYRQALGQGPEFLTYFNYEAQQDKSGLPNDRFSAERPEGSISTLTIQRTEQRDSAMYRCASSEASGLLVDNEKLFFGSGTQLSVL.

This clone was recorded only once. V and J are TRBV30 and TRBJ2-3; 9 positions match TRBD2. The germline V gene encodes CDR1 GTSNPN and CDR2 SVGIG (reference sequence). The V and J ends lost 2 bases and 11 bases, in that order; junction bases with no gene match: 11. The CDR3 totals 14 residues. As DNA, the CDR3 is TGTGCCTGGAGTCGGCTGAGCCTAGCGGGGATGCAGTATTTT. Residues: CAWSRLSLAGMQYF.

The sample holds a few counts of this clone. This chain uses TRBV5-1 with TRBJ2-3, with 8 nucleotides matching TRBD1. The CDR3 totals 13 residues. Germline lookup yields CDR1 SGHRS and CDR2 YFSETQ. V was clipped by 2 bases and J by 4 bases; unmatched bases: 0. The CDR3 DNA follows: TGCGCCAGCAGCTTACAGGGGGCAGATACGCAGTATTTT. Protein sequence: CASSLQGADTQYF.

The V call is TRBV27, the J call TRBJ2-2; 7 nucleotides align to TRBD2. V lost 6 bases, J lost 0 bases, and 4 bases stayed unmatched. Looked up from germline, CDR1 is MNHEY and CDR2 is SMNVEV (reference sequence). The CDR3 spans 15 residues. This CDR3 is CASRPGTTNTGELFF. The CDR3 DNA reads TGTGCCAGCAGGCCCGGGACTACGAACACCGGGGAGCTGTTTTTT.

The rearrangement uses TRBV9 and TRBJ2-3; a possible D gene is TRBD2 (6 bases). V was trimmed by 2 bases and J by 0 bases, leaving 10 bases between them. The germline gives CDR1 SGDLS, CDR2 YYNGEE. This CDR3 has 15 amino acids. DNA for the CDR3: TGTGCCAGCAGCGTTAGCGGATCTAGCACAGATACGCAGTATTTT. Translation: CASSVSGSSTDTQYF.

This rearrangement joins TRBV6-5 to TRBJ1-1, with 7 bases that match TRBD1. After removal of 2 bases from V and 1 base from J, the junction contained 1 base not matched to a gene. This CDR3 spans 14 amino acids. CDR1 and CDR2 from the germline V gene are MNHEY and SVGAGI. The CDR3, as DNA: TGTGCCAGCAGTTACGGGACAGAGAACACTGAAGCTTTCTTT. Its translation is CASSYGTENTEAFF.

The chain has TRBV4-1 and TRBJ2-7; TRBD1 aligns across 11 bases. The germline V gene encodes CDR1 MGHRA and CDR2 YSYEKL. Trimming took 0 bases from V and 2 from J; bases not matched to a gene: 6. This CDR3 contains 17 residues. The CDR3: CASSQDAAGQGAYEQYF. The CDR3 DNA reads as TGCGCCAGCAGCCAAGACGCCGCGGGACAGGGGGCCTACGAGCAGTACTTC.

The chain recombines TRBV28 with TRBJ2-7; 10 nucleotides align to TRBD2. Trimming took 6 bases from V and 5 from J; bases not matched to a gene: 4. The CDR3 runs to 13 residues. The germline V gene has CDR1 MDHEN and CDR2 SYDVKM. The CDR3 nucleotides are TGTGCCAGCAGACTAGCGGGAATCCACGAGCAGTACTTC. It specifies CASRLAGIHEQYF.

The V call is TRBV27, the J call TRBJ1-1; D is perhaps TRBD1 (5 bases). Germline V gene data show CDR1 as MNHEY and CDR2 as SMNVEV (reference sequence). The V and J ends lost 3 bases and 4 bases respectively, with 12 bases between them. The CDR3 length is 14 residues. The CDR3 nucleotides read TGTGCCAGCAGTTTGACCCCGGGGGGCACTGAAGCTTTCTTT. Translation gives CASSLTPGGTEAFF.

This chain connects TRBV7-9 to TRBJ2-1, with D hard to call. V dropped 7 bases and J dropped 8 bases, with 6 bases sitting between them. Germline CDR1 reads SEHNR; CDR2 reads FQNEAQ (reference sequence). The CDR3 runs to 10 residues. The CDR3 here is CASTPDEQFF. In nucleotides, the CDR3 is TGTGCCAGCACCCCAGATGAGCAGTTCTTC.

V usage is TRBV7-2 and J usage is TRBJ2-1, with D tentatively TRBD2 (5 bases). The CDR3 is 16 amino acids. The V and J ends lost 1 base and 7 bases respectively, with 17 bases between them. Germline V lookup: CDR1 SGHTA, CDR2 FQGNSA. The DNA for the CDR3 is TGTGCCAGCAGCTTAGGAAGCGGTGGGATTGCGAATGAGCAGTTCTTC. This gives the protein CASSLGSGGIANEQFF.

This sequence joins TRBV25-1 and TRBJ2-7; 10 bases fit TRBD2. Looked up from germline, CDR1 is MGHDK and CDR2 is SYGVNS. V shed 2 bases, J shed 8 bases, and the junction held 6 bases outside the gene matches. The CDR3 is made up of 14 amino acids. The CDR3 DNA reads TGTGCCAGCAGTGAAGCTAGCGGGAGATGGAAGCAGTACTTC. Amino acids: CASSEASGRWKQYF.

The CDR3: CASSPQGSGGNTIYF. As DNA, the CDR3 is TGTGCCAGCAGCCCACAGGGGTCAGGGGGAAACACCATATATTTT. The chain employs TRBV28 and TRBJ1-3; 7 nucleotides line up with TRBD1. The CDR3 consists of 15 residues. The germline CDR1 and CDR2 sequences are MDHEN and SYDVKM. Trimming removed 6 bases from V and 4 bases from J; junction bases left unmatched: 9.

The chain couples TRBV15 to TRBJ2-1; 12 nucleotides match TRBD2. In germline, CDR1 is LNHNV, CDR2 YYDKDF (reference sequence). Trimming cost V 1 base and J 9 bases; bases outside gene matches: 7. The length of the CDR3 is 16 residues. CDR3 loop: CATSRVRLAGEVEQFF. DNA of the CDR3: TGTGCCACCAGCAGAGTCCGACTAGCGGGAGAGGTTGAGCAGTTCTTC.

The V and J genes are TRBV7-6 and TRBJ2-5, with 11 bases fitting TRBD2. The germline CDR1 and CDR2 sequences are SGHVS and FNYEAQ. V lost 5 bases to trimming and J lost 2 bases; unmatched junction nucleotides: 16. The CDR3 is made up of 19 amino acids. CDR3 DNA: TGTGCCAGCAGCCCAAACCCCGGGACTAGCGGAACTTGGCAAGAGACCCAGTACTTC. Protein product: CASSPNPGTSGTWQETQYF.

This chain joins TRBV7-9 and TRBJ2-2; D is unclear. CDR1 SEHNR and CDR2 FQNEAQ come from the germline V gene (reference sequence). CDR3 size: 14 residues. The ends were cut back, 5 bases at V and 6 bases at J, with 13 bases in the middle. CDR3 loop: CASSPPERPGELFF. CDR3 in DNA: TGTGCCAGCAGCCCCCCCGAGCGACCCGGGGAGCTGTTTTTT.

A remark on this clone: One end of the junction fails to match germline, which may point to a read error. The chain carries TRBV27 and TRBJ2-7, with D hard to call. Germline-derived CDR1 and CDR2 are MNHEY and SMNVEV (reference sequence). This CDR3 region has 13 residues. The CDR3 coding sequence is TGTGCCAGCGGTTTATCAGTGGTCGGCGAGCAGTACTTC. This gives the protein CASGLSVVGEQYF.

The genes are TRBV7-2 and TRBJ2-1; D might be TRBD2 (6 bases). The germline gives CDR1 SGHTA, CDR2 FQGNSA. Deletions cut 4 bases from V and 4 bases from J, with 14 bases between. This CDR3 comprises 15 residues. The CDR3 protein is CASSSALGGYNEQFF. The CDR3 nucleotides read TGTGCCAGCAGCTCGGCACTCGGGGGTTACAATGAGCAGTTCTTC.

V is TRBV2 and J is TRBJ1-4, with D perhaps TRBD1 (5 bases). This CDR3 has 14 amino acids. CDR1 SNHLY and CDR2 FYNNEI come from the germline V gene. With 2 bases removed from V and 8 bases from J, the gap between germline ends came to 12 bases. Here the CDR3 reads CASSERGGMEKLFF. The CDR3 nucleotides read TGTGCCAGCAGTGAAAGGGGCGGGATGGAAAAACTGTTTTTT.

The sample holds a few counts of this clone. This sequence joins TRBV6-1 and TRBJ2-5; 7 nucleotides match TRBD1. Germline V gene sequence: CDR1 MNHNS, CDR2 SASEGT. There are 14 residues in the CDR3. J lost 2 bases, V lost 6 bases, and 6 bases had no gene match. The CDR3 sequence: CASRLGTAQETQYF. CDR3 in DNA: TGTGCCAGCAGATTGGGGACAGCACAAGAGACCCAGTACTTC.

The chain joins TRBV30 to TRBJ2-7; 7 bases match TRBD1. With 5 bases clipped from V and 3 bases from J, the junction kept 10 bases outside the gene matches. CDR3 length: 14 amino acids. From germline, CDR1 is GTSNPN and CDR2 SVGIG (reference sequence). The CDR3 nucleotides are TGTGCCTGGTTCCCACGGGACAGCCTCTACGAGCAGTACTTC. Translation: CAWFPRDSLYEQYF.